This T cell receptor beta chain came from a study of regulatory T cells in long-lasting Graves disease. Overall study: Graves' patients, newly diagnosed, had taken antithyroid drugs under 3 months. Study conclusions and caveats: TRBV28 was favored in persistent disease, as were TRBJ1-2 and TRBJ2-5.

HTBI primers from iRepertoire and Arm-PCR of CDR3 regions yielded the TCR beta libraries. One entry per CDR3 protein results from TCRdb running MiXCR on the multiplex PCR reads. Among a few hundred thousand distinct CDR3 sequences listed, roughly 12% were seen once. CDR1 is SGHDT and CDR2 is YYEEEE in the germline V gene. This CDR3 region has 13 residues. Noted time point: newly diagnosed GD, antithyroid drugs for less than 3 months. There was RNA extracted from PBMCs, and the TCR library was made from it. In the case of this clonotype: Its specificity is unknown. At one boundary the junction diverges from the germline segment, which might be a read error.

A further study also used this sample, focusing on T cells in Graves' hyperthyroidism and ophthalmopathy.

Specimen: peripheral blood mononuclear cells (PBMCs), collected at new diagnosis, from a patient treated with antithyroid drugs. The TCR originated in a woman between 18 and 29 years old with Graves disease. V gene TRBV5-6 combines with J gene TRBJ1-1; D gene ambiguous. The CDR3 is CAGSTKPVGEAFF. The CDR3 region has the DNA TGTGCCGGCAGCACGAAACCCGTGGGTGAAGCTTTCTTT.